The 20 T cell receptor beta chains in this list originate from one sample, sequenced in a study of CD8 T cells in Susac syndrome. Random hexamers were used to reverse transcribe the RNA input (0.5 to 1 ug). TCRdb analysed the immunoSEQ multiplex PCR reads with MiXCR anew, one entry per CDR3 protein. In the table there are roughly 200,000 distinct CDR3 sequences, 85% to 95% of which are singletons. Sequenced material: CD4+ T cells from PBMCs. The source of these receptors is a human donor with Susac syndrome.

Only a few counts were recorded for this clonotype. This chain connects TRBV5-1 to TRBJ1-1; 10 bases line up with TRBD1. Germline V gene sequence: CDR1 SGHRS, CDR2 YFSETQ. The CDR3 loop spans 14 amino acids. The V segment lost 0 bases and the J segment 6 bases; nucleotides outside the gene matches: 2. CDR3 amino acids: CASSLGQGASEAFF. DNA of the CDR3: TGCGCCAGCAGCTTGGGACAGGGGGCCTCTGAAGCTTTCTTT.

J is TRBJ2-5 and V is TRBV2; no definite D call. Trimming took off 6 bases at V and 4 bases at J, with 12 bases between the two ends. This CDR3 contains 13 residues. Germline CDR1 and CDR2: SNHLY and FYNNEI. CDR3 sequence: CASSSDALETQYF. The CDR3 DNA sequence: TGTGCCAGCAGCTCGGACGCCTTAGAGACCCAGTACTTC.

The chain couples TRBV10-3 to TRBJ2-3; the D is unclear. V was shortened by 3 bases and J by 6 bases, with 7 bases between the two germline ends. Germline CDR1 reads ENHRY; CDR2 reads SYGVKD. The length of the CDR3 is 12 residues. The CDR3 coding sequence is TGTGCCATCAGTGATACCGGGGATACGCAGTATTTT. Residues: CAISDTGDTQYF.

J is TRBJ2-5 and V is TRBV20-1; 7 bases align to TRBD1. This CDR3 region has 13 residues. From germline, CDR1 is DFQATT and CDR2 SNEGSKA (reference sequence). V lost 6 bases and J lost 0; bases outside the gene matches: 4. CDR3 sequence reads: CSAPDRDQETQYF. CDR3 sequence (DNA): TGCAGTGCCCCTGACAGGGACCAAGAGACCCAGTACTTC.

This chain links TRBV7-6 with TRBJ2-7, with D perhaps matching TRBD1 (5 bases). Germline V gives CDR1 SGHVS, CDR2 FNYEAQ. The CDR3 extends over 14 amino acids. Deletions cut 1 base from V and 5 bases from J, with 12 bases between. The DNA for the CDR3 is TGTGCCAGCAGCTTAGGGGGCCCCTTTGACGAGCAGTACTTC. Translated: CASSLGGPFDEQYF.

The chain is built from TRBV14 and TRBJ2-5; maybe TRBD1 (5 bases). The germline V gene encodes CDR1 SGHDN and CDR2 FVKESK. Trimming removed 4 bases from V and 5 bases from J, with 14 bases in between. This CDR3 has 14 residues. The CDR3 DNA is TGTGCCAGCAGCCGGACATTACCTGGGGAGACCCAGTACTTC. This translates into CASSRTLPGETQYF.

The chain combines TRBV20-1 with TRBJ2-2; perhaps TRBD2 as D (6 bases). CDR3 length equals 14 residues. V shed 2 bases and J shed 11 bases, with 18 bases lying between them. From germline, CDR1 is DFQATT and CDR2 SNEGSKA (reference sequence). The CDR3 protein is CSARSPLAGLELFF. The DNA of the CDR3 is TGCAGTGCTAGATCACCCCTTGCGGGGCTAGAGCTGTTTTTT.

This chain connects TRBV19 to TRBJ1-5; D not certain. Per germline, CDR1 LNHDA and CDR2 SQIVND (reference sequence). Trimming took 4 bases from V and 4 from J, leaving 8 bases between them. This CDR3 is built from 13 residues. Written as DNA, the CDR3 is TGTGCCAGTAGTAGAACAGCTAATCAGCCCCAGCATTTT. Amino acid sequence: CASSRTANQPQHF.

The genes are TRBV18 and TRBJ2-4; D is uncertain. The ends were cut back, 3 bases at V and 4 bases at J, with 4 bases in the middle. CDR3 length equals 12 residues. Germline lookup yields CDR1 KGHSH and CDR2 LQKENI. The CDR3 DNA reads TGTGCCAGCTCACCCCTAAAAAACATTCAGTACTTC. As protein: CASSPLKNIQYF.

The chain combines TRBV5-1 with TRBJ2-2; D gene uncertain. Germline V CDR1 and CDR2: SGHRS, YFSETQ. CDR3 length equals 13 residues. V was trimmed by 1 base and J by 5 bases, leaving 6 bases between them. The CDR3 reads CASSLIGTGELFF. The CDR3 nucleotides read TGCGCCAGCAGCTTGATCGGGACCGGGGAGCTGTTTTTT.

This sequence joins TRBV12-3 or TRBV12-4 and TRBJ2-7, with D unclear. V was clipped by 8 bases and J by 9 bases, with 17 bases between them. The CDR3 contains 12 residues. CDR3 sequence: CASAPYRSLQYF. DNA of the CDR3: TGTGCCAGCGCTCCCTACAGAAGCTTGCAGTACTTC.

This chain uses TRBV19 with TRBJ1-1; D is undetermined. CDR1 is LNHDA, CDR2 SQIVND, per germline (reference sequence). The CDR3 loop spans 14 amino acids. The germline V and J ends were trimmed by 4 bases and 1 base, with 10 bases remaining between them. As DNA, the CDR3 is TGTGCCAGTAGTAAACCGACATGGAACACTGAAGCTTTCTTT. Protein product: CASSKPTWNTEAFF.

The chain links TRBV9 to TRBJ1-3; D gene ambiguous. This CDR3 spans 13 amino acids. V shed 0 bases and J shed 6 bases, with 7 bases lying between them. The V gene's germline CDR1 is SGDLS and CDR2 YYNGEE. CDR3 region: CASSVGPENTIYF. CDR3 coding DNA: TGTGCCAGCAGCGTAGGTCCCGAAAACACCATATATTTT.

This clonotype has only one observation. The chain is built from TRBV12-3 or TRBV12-4 and TRBJ2-6; no clear D gene. The CDR3 is 15 residues long. The V and J ends lost 1 base and 0 bases respectively, with 4 bases between them. The CDR3: CASSLGISGANVLTF. Here the CDR3 DNA reads TGTGCCAGCAGTTTAGGGATCTCTGGGGCCAACGTCCTGACTTTC.

This clonotype came up once. The gene calls are TRBV12-3 or TRBV12-4 and TRBJ2-3; 7 bases agree with TRBD2. This CDR3 comprises 14 residues. Trimming removed 5 bases from V and 4 bases from J; junction bases left unmatched: 6. The CDR3 DNA reads as TGTGCCAGCAGTCTTCAGACTAGCTCAGATACGCAGTATTTT. This encodes CASSLQTSSDTQYF.

The chain combines TRBV4-3 with TRBJ2-1, with D perhaps being TRBD1 or TRBD2 (6 bases each). CDR1 LGHNA and CDR2 YSLEER come from the germline V gene. Trimming pared 4 bases from V and 0 bases from J, leaving 13 bases between. This CDR3 spans 16 amino acids. The CDR3, as DNA: TGCGCCAGCAGCCGGAGGACGGGGGCCTCCTACAATGAGCAGTTCTTC. This codes for CASSRRTGASYNEQFF.

The V gene is TRBV27, the J gene TRBJ1-2; D gene unclear. The CDR3 loop spans 15 amino acids. V was clipped by 5 bases and J by 5 bases, with 18 bases between them. CDR1 and CDR2 from the germline V gene are MNHEY and SMNVEV (reference sequence). The CDR3 region has the DNA TGTGCCAGCAGTCCCTATGGGCTGGGAGGGTATGGCTACACCTTC. Translation: CASSPYGLGGYGYTF.

This clonotype appeared a few times. CDR3 sequence: CASSPWRGYEQYF. The CDR3 nucleotides read TGTGCCAGCAGCCCCTGGAGGGGTTACGAGCAGTACTTC. V is TRBV7-2 and J is TRBJ2-7; perhaps TRBD2 as D (6 bases). This CDR3 comprises 13 residues. Germline CDR1 is SGHTA and CDR2 is FQGNSA. The V and J ends lost 5 bases and 4 bases respectively, with 12 bases between them.

This sequence joins TRBV11-2 and TRBJ2-2; weak D call: TRBD1 (6 bases). Trimming left V 6 bases short and J 2 bases short, with 16 bases between. From germline, CDR1 is SGHAT and CDR2 FQNNGV. This CDR3 contains 16 residues. The CDR3 coding sequence is TGTGCCAGCAGGCCGTGGCAGGGGTTTAACACCGGGGAGCTGTTTTTT. Translating gives CASRPWQGFNTGELFF.

The chain uses TRBV5-1 and TRBJ1-5; 7 bases match TRBD1. Germline-derived CDR1 and CDR2 are SGHRS and YFSETQ. This CDR3 is built from 15 residues. The V segment lost 5 bases and the J segment 0 bases; nucleotides outside the gene matches: 5. The CDR3 DNA is TGCGCCAGCAGATCCGGGACAGCTAGCAATCAGCCCCAGCATTTT. Amino acid sequence: CASRSGTASNQPQHF.